This note documents a single TCR beta chain sequence. The specificity of this receptor is unknown. No much larger clonotype is one base removed from it; base qualities were not supplied. Receptor libraries were prepared by PCR. TCRdb records Illumina HiSeq 2500 as the sequencer. To normalize quantification of the TCRbeta repertoire, the TCR libraries were built with molecular barcoding that relied on unique molecular identifiers. Using fastp at Q25 and MiXCR, TCRdb reprocessed the public reads and kept productive beta chains. Each CDR3 protein gets just one entry, which takes the most common genes and DNA from the rows behind it. Counted in this sample were about 980,000 distinct CDR3 sequences; about 26% of them appeared once. Approximately 30% of the sample belongs to the ten largest clones. Sample treatment or condition, as interpreted from the label and publication: allogeneic hematopoietic cell transplantation with graft depleted of TCRalphabeta T cells and CD19 B cells. The children who served as transplant recipients had been given grafts of TCRalphabeta/CD19-depleted allogeneic hematopoietic cells.

This sample is drawn from a study of T-cell reconstitution after alpha-beta-depleted transplantation in children (dated by TCRdb to the mid-2010s). About the investigation overall: The study quantitatively tracked T-cell immune reconstitution after TCRalphabeta/CD19-depleted allogeneic hematopoietic cell transplantation in children using TCR repertoire profiling.

The germline V gene yields MNHEY for CDR1 and SVGAGI for CDR2. Including the terminal cysteine and phenylalanine, the CDR3 comprises 15 residues. Just CDR3 DNA is preserved here, 45 bases in frame from base 1. The V end loses 6 bases and the J end loses 4 bases, and a stretch of 13 bases separates them. Points the paper makes about the study in general: The high TCRbeta diversity at day 60 in some patients was ascribed to recipient T cells and intrathymic progenitors that had survived conditioning. The apparently early recovery of alphabetaT-cell counts about two months after transplant reportedly depended on only several hundred rapidly expanded clones that came from non-depleted graft cells. Over subsequent months, a decline in hyperexpanded clone frequencies was noted, and after one year, T-cell counts and TCRbeta diversity were mostly ascribed to newly produced T cells.

The TCR was taken from a boy under two years old who had a stem cell transplant for SCID, so the T cells may come from the graft donor. This chain joins TRBV6-5 to TRBJ1-6, with the D gene too uncertain to name. Sequencing was performed on PBMCs, mostly from graft donor cells, taken 360 days after TCRalphabeta/CD19-depleted stem cell transplant. Here is the DNA: TGTGCCAGCAGCTACGTGAGCAGATATAATTCACCCCTCCACTTT. Its translation reads: CASSYVSRYNSPLHF.